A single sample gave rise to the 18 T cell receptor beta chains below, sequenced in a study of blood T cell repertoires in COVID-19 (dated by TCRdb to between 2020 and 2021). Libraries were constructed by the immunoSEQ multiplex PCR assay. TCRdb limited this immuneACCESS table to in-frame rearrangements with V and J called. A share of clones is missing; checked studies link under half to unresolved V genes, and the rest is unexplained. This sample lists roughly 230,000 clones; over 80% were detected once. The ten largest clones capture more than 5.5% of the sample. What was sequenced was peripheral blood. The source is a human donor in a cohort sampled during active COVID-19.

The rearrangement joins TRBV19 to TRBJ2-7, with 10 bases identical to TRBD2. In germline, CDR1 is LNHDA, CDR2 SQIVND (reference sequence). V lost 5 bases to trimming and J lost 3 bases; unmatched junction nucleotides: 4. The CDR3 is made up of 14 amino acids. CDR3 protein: CASSPRTSGYEQYF. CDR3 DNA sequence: TGTGCCAGTAGTCCAAGGACTAGCGGCTACGAGCAGTACTTC.

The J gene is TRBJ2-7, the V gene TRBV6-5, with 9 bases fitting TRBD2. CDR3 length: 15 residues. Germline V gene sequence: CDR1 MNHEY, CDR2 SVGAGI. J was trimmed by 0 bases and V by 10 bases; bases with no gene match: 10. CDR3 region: CATSMTSGTSYEQYF. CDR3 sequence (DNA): TGTGCCACTTCTATGACTAGCGGAACCTCCTACGAGCAGTACTTC.

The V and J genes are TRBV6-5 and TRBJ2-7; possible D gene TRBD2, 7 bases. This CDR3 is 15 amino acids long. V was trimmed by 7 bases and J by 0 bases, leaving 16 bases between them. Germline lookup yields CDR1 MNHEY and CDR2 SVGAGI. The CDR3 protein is CASIKGEGVSYEQYF. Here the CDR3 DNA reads TGTGCCAGCATAAAGGGGGAGGGGGTCTCCTACGAGCAGTACTTC.

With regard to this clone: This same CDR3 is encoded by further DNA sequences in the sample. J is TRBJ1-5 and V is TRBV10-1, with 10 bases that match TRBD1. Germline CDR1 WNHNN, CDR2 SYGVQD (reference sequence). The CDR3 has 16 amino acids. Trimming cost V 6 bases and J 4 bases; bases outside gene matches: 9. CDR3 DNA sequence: TGCGCCAGCAGCCGACAGGGGGCGCAACGAAATCAGCCCCAGCATTTT. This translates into CASSRQGAQRNQPQHF.

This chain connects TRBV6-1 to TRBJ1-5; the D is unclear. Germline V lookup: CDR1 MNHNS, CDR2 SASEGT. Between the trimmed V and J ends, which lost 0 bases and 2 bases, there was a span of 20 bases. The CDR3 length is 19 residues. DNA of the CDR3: TGTGCCAGCAGTGAAGCGTTATTTGGACGGAGGAGCGGCAATCAGCCCCAGCATTTT. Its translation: CASSEALFGRRSGNQPQHF.

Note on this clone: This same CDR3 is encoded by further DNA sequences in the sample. The CDR3 DNA follows: TGTGCCATCAGTGCAGGGGATCAGCCCCAGCATTTT. It specifies CAISAGDQPQHF. The rearrangement links TRBV10-3 to TRBJ1-5; the D gene is possibly TRBD1 (6 bases). Trimming pared 4 bases from V and 5 bases from J, leaving 6 bases between. CDR3 length: 12 amino acids. The germline gives CDR1 ENHRY, CDR2 SYGVKD.

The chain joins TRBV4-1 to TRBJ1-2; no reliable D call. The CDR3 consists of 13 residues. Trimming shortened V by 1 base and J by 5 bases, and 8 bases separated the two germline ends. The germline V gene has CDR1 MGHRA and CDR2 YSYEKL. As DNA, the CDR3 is TGCGCCAGCAGCCAAGTTATGAGGTATGGCTACACCTTC. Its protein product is CASSQVMRYGYTF.

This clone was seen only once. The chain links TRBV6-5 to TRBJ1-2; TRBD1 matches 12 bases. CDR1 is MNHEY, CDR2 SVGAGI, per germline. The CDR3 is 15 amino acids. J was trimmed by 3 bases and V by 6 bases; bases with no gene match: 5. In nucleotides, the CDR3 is TGTGCCAGCAGAGGGACAGGGGGCGCGGACTATGGCTACACCTTC. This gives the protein CASRGTGGADYGYTF.

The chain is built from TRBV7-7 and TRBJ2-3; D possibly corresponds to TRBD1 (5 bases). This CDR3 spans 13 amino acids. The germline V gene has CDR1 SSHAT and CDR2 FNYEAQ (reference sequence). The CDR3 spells CASSTVSTDTQYF. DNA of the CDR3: TGTGCTAGCTCGACAGTTAGCACAGATACGCAGTATTTT.

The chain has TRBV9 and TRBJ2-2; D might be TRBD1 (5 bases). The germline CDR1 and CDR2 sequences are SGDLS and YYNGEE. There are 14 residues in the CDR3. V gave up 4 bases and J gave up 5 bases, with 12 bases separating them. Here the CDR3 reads CASSTVTGTGELFF. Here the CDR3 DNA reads TGTGCCAGCAGCACCGTAACAGGTACCGGGGAGCTGTTTTTT.

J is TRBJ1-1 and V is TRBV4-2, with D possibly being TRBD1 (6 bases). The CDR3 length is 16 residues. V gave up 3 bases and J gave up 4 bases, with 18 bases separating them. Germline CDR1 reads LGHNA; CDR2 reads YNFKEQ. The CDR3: CASSHWGGGASTEAFF. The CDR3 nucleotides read TGTGCCAGCAGCCACTGGGGGGGCGGGGCCAGCACTGAAGCTTTCTTT.

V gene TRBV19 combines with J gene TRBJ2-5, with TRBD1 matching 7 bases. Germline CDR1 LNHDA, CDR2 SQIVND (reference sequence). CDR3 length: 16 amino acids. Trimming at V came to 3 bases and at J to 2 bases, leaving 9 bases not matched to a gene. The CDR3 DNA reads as TGTGCCAGTAGTATCGAGGGGGCACGTTTTCAAGAGACCCAGTACTTC. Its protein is CASSIEGARFQETQYF.

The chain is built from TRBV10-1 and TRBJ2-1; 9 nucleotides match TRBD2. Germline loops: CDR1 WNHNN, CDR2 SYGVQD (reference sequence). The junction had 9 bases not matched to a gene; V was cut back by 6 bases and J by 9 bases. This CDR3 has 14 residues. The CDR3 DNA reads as TGCGCCAGCAGCACCGGGACTAGCCGAGGTGAGCAGTTCTTC. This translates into CASSTGTSRGEQFF.

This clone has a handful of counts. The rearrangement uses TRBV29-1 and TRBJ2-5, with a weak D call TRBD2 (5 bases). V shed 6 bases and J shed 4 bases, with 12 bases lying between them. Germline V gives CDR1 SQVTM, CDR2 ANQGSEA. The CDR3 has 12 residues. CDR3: CSVGAGLETQYF. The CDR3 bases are TGCAGCGTGGGCGCGGGTTTAGAGACCCAGTACTTC.

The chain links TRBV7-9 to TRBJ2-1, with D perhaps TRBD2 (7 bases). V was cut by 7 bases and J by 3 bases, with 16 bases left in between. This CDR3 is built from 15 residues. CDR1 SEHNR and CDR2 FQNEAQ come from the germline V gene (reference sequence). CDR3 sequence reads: CASNLGGPLYNEQFF. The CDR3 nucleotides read TGTGCCAGCAACCTCGGGGGGCCCCTCTACAATGAGCAGTTCTTC.

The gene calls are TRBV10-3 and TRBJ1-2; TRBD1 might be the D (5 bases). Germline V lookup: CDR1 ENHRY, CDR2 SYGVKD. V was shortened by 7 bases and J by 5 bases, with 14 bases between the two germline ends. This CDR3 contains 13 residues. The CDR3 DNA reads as TGTGCCATCACCGAGGACGGGGGGTATGGCTACACCTTC. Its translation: CAITEDGGYGYTF.

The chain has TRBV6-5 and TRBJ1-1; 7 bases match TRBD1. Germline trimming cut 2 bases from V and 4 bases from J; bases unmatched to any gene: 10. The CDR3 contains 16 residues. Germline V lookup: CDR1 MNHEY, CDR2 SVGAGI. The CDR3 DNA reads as TGTGCCAGCAGTTACAGGGGGCAAAGGATAGGCACTGAAGCTTTCTTT. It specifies CASSYRGQRIGTEAFF.

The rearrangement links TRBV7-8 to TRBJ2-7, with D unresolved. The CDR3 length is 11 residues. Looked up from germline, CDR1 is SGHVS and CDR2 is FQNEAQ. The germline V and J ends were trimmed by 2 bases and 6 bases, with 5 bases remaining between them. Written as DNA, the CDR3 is TGTGCCAGCAGCTTATCCCTCGAGCAGTACTTC. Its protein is CASSLSLEQYF. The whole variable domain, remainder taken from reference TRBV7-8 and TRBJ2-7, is GAGVSQSPRYKVAKRGQDVALRCDPISGHVSLFWYQQALGQGPEFLTYFQNEAQLDKSGLPSDRFFAERPEGSVSTLKIQRTQQEDSAVYLCASSLSLEQYFGPGTRLTVT.